The 30 T cell receptor beta chains given below trace back to one sample, sequenced in a study of beta chain features in type 1 diabetes. All of the isolated RNA was reverse transcribed, so expressed TCRB transcripts were sequenced. Clones were read by immunoSEQ multiplex PCR, and TCRdb kept only the in-frame ones, dropping some. Of about 320,000 clones listed, less than 15% were seen once; the top ten hold 5.5% to 7.5%. Sequences were obtained from central memory CD4+ T cells from blood. The receptors were gathered from a man aged 25-45 years in good health.

This clone has a handful of counts. The V and J genes are TRBV6-5 and TRBJ2-1; no definite D call. The CDR3 extends over 15 amino acids. CDR1 is MNHEY, CDR2 SVGAGI, per germline. V gave up 5 bases and J gave up 0 bases, with 11 bases separating them. CDR3 sequence reads: CASSASGASYNEQFF. CDR3 nucleotide sequence: TGTGCCAGCAGTGCCTCAGGAGCCTCCTACAATGAGCAGTTCTTC.

J is TRBJ2-5 and V is TRBV9; unclear D gene. Looked up from germline, CDR1 is SGDLS and CDR2 is YYNGEE. The CDR3 runs 16 residues. The V end was cut by 0 bases, the J end by 5 bases, with 17 bases between. The CDR3, as DNA: TGTGCCAGCAGCGTAGGGGCGATGGGTTTTTCGGAGACCCAGTACTTC. This gives the protein CASSVGAMGFSETQYF.

This clone appeared a few times. V and J are TRBV7-3 and TRBJ2-1; 8 bases fit TRBD2. The CDR3 totals 15 residues. Germline V CDR1 and CDR2: SGHTA, FQGTGA. The V segment lost 6 bases and the J segment 4 bases; nucleotides outside the gene matches: 8. CDR3 sequence: CASSRSGEGYNEQFF. CDR3 in DNA: TGTGCCAGCAGTCGTAGCGGGGAGGGTTACAATGAGCAGTTCTTC. Full variable domain (missing parts from reference TRBV7-3 and TRBJ2-1): GAGVSQTPSNKVTEKGKYVELRCDPISGHTALYWYRQSLGQGPEFLIYFQGTGAADDSGLPNDRFFAVRPEGSVSTLKIQRTERGDSAVYLCASSRSGEGYNEQFFGPGTRLTVL.

In its sample, this clone was seen a few times. The CDR3 DNA reads as TGTGCCAGCAGCCCATCAGTTGGGGGCGGGGAGCTGTTTTTT. It translates to CASSPSVGGGELFF. The chain recombines TRBV9 with TRBJ2-2; D possibly uses TRBD1 or TRBD2 (5 bases each). The length of the CDR3 is 14 residues. Trimming removed 4 bases at V and 7 bases at J, with 14 bases between. Per the germline V gene, CDR1 is SGDLS and CDR2 is YYNGEE. The full variable domain, with the rest looked up from reference TRBV9 and TRBJ2-2, is DSGVTQTPKHLITATGQRVTLRCSPRSGDLSVYWYQQSLDQGLQFLIQYYNGEERAKGNILERFSAQQFPDLHSELNLSSLELGDSALYFCASSPSVGGGELFFGEGSRLTVL.

This clone was counted between two and nine times. This sequence joins TRBV6-9 and TRBJ2-3; 14 nucleotides line up with TRBD2. The CDR3 consists of 19 residues. Germline V gene data show CDR1 as MNHGY and CDR2 as SVAAGI. The V gene end was trimmed by 8 bases and the J gene end by 4 bases; junction bases not matched to a gene: 17. The CDR3 DNA reads as TGTGCCAGCGCACTGACTAGCGGGAGGGCCCGCAGTAGCCCAGATACGCAGTATTTT. It translates to CASALTSGRARSSPDTQYF.

The J gene is TRBJ2-5, the V gene TRBV25-1; D ambiguous. This CDR3 comprises 12 residues. Germline V CDR1 and CDR2: MGHDK, SYGVNS. V lost 2 bases, J lost 7 bases, and 8 bases lay in between. The chain's CDR3 is CASSEGLGTQYF. The CDR3 nucleotides are TGTGCCAGCAGTGAAGGTTTGGGGACCCAGTACTTC.

About this clone itself: An end of the junction differs from the germline gene, which may be a read error. CDR3 DNA: TGTGCCATCAGTGAGCTGGCGGGGGACATATACGAGCAGTACTTC. As protein: CAISELAGDIYEQYF. J is TRBJ2-7 and V is TRBV6-1, with D possibly matching TRBD2 (7 bases). Per germline, CDR1 MNHNS and CDR2 SASEGT. The length of the CDR3 is 15 residues.

This clone showed up just a few times. The J gene is TRBJ2-7, the V gene TRBV7-2; D unresolved. Germline CDR1 is SGHTA and CDR2 is FQGNSA. CDR3 length equals 13 residues. Trimming left V 2 bases short and J 6 bases short, with 11 bases between. CDR3 loop: CASSLYLPPEQYF. CDR3 nucleotides: TGTGCCAGCAGCTTATACCTGCCTCCCGAGCAGTACTTC.

This clone was picked up a small number of times. The rearrangement uses TRBV11-1 and TRBJ2-2; D is unresolved. The CDR3 spans 15 residues. V shed 5 bases and J shed 1 base, with 11 bases lying between them. CDR1 SGHAT and CDR2 FQDESV come from the germline V gene (reference sequence). The CDR3 sequence: CASSLGGGNTGELFF. CDR3 coding DNA: TGTGCCAGCAGCCTCGGCGGTGGGAACACCGGGGAGCTGTTTTTT.

This clone has a count of ten or more. V and J are TRBV9 and TRBJ2-4, with D tentatively TRBD1 or TRBD2 (6 bases each). Trimming took 4 bases from V and 6 from J, leaving 17 bases between them. Germline V gives CDR1 SGDLS, CDR2 YYNGEE. CDR3 length: 15 residues. The CDR3 DNA is TGTGCCAGCAGCCTCCAATGGGGGGCGGGAAACATTCAGTACTTC. Translated: CASSLQWGAGNIQYF.

This clone was seen ten or more times. The gene calls are TRBV27 and TRBJ2-3, with TRBD2 matching 10 bases. Germline V gene data show CDR1 as MNHEY and CDR2 as SMNVEV (reference sequence). The CDR3 is 15 amino acids. Losses at the gene ends were 6 bases for V and 3 bases for J; bases not matched to a gene: 6. The CDR3 nucleotides are TGTGCCAGCAGGGATAGCGGGGGGTGGACAGATACGCAGTATTTT. Translated, it gives CASRDSGGWTDTQYF.

Turning to this clone: Its ends do not fully match the called genes, so a read error is possible. The sample holds other DNA sequences that translate to the same CDR3. The rearrangement uses TRBV7-2 and TRBJ1-6; D ambiguous. Germline CDR1 reads SGHTA; CDR2 reads FQGNSA. This CDR3 region has 12 residues. CDR3 sequence: CASSPRIGSLHF. In DNA, the CDR3 is TGCGCCAGCAGCCCACGGATCGGTTCCCTCCACTTT.

The chain carries TRBV19 and TRBJ1-1; D is unclear. Trimming left V 5 bases short and J 4 bases short, with 11 bases between. Germline values: CDR1 LNHDA, CDR2 SQIVND (reference sequence). The CDR3 sequence is 13 residues long. The CDR3 DNA reads TGTGCCAGTAGTGGAACCCCGGGCACTGAAGCTTTCTTT. Its translation: CASSGTPGTEAFF.

J is TRBJ2-1 and V is TRBV11-3, with D perhaps being TRBD1 or TRBD2 (5 bases each). CDR3 size: 13 residues. In germline, CDR1 is SGHNT, CDR2 YENEEA. Deletions cut 5 bases from V and 5 bases from J, with 10 bases between. CDR3 loop: CASSPGPNNEQFF. The CDR3 DNA follows: TGTGCCAGCAGCCCGGGACCGAACAATGAGCAGTTCTTC.

This clone was observed at least ten times. V gene TRBV7-9 combines with J gene TRBJ2-7; D is unresolved. Deletions cut 5 bases from V and 3 bases from J, with 11 bases between. CDR3 length equals 13 residues. Per germline, CDR1 SEHNR and CDR2 FQNEAQ (reference sequence). CDR3 coding DNA: TGTGCCAGCAGCCACCAGAACTACTACGAGCAGTACTTC. Translation: CASSHQNYYEQYF.

The genes are TRBV27 and TRBJ2-1; a possible D gene is TRBD1 (6 bases). In germline, CDR1 is MNHEY, CDR2 SMNVEV (reference sequence). The CDR3 runs to 14 residues. The germline V and J ends were trimmed by 6 bases and 4 bases, with 13 bases remaining between them. The CDR3 is CASRGTGPYNEQFF. In DNA, the CDR3 is TGTGCCAGCAGGGGAACAGGGCCTTACAATGAGCAGTTCTTC.

This clone was counted only a few times. The chain recombines TRBV5-4 with TRBJ2-7, with a weak D call TRBD2 (5 bases). Germline CDR1 reads SGHNT; CDR2 reads YYREEE (reference sequence). The CDR3 is 12 residues long. Trimming pared 3 bases from V and 3 bases from J, leaving 7 bases between. CDR3: CASSSGNYEQYF. In nucleotides, the CDR3 is TGTGCCAGCAGCTCCGGGAACTACGAGCAGTACTTC. The variable domain in full, completed from reference TRBV5-4 and TRBJ2-7, reads ETGVTQSPTHLIKTRGQQVTLRCSSQSGHNTVSWYQQALGQGPQFIFQYYREEENGRGNFPPRFSGLQFPNYSSELNVNALELDDSALYLCASSSGNYEQYFGPGTRLTVT.

This clone was counted at least ten times. The chain joins TRBV2 to TRBJ1-5, with TRBD1 as a possible D gene (5 bases). V gave up 3 bases and J gave up 6 bases, with 9 bases separating them. Germline CDR1 is SNHLY and CDR2 is FYNNEI. The CDR3 totals 13 residues. As DNA, the CDR3 is TGTGCCAGCAGTGACGGGACCCCTCAGCCCCAGCATTTT. As protein: CASSDGTPQPQHF.

This clone was seen only a few times. V and J are TRBV4-1 and TRBJ1-5; no definite D call. V was shortened by 4 bases and J by 11 bases, with 15 bases between the two germline ends. This CDR3 region has 13 residues. Germline lookup yields CDR1 MGHRA and CDR2 YSYEKL. CDR3 DNA: TGCGCCAGCAGCCCAGCGGGCCTTCCATCCCAGCATTTT. It translates to CASSPAGLPSQHF.

This chain connects TRBV4-3 to TRBJ1-1; D is unclear. CDR1 is LGHNA and CDR2 is YSLEER in the germline V gene. The CDR3 consists of 14 residues. Trimming took off 4 bases at V and 1 base at J, with 10 bases between the two ends. The CDR3 protein is CASSLRTGNTEAFF. As DNA, the CDR3 is TGCGCCAGCAGCCTCCGGACGGGGAACACTGAAGCTTTCTTT.

This CDR3 is CASSLGEVAEETQYF. The CDR3 coding sequence is TGCGCCAGCAGCTTGGGGGAGGTAGCAGAAGAGACCCAGTACTTC. V usage is TRBV5-1 and J usage is TRBJ2-5; perhaps TRBD2 as D (6 bases). CDR1 SGHRS and CDR2 YFSETQ come from the germline V gene. V lost 0 bases, J lost 3 bases, and 12 bases lay in between. The length of the CDR3 is 15 residues. The variable domain in full, completed from reference TRBV5-1 and TRBJ2-5, reads KAGVTQTPRYLIKTRGQQVTLSCSPISGHRSVSWYQQTPGQGLQFLFEYFSETQRNKGNFPGRFSGRQFSNSRSEMNVSTLELGDSALYLCASSLGEVAEETQYFGPGTRLLVL.

This clone showed up just a few times. The genes are TRBV14 and TRBJ2-5; maybe TRBD1 (6 bases). Trimming shortened V by 5 bases and J by 2 bases, and 15 bases separated the two germline ends. Germline loops: CDR1 SGHDN, CDR2 FVKESK. The CDR3 extends over 15 amino acids. The CDR3 loop is CASSKLEGVQETQYF. The DNA of the CDR3 is TGTGCCAGCAGCAAACTCGAGGGGGTACAAGAGACCCAGTACTTC.

CDR3 amino acids: CASSQILGRGGGYTF. Written as DNA, the CDR3 is TGCGCCAGCAGCCAAATCCTCGGTAGGGGGGGAGGCTACACCTTC. The chain uses TRBV4-3 and TRBJ1-2, with TRBD1 as a possible D gene (6 bases). V lost 2 bases and J lost 8, with 18 bases in between. This CDR3 has 15 amino acids. Germline lookup yields CDR1 LGHNA and CDR2 YSLEER.

This clone was seen a handful of times. The genes are TRBV2 and TRBJ2-7; 11 nucleotides match TRBD2. This CDR3 has 12 amino acids. Germline CDR1 reads SNHLY; CDR2 reads FYNNEI. V lost 6 bases and J lost 6; bases outside the gene matches: 1. The CDR3: CASSLAGGEQYV. The DNA for the CDR3 is TGTGCCAGCAGCCTAGCGGGAGGCGAGCAGTACGTC.

The genes are TRBV5-6 and TRBJ1-5; 9 bases are shared with TRBD1. The CDR3 length is 14 residues. V was clipped by 4 bases and J by 5 bases; unmatched bases: 4. Germline CDR1 reads SGHDT; CDR2 reads YYEEEE. CDR3 coding DNA: TGTGCCAGCAGCCACAGGGGGCGCGATCAGCCCCAGCATTTT. Its protein product is CASSHRGRDQPQHF.

The V gene is TRBV21-1, the J gene TRBJ2-7; the table's D gene call, TRBD2, was not cross checked with the DNA. TRBV21-1 is a pseudogene. This CDR3 has 13 residues. The chain's CDR3 is CASSKGNLAGIYV. The CDR3 DNA reads TGTGCCAGCAGCAAAGGGAACCTAGCGGGCATTTACGTC.

This clone was observed a few times. In DNA, the CDR3 is TGTGCCAGCAGCTTCTTTCCCCAGGGTGGTATTCAGGCTGAAGCTTTCTTT. Amino acid sequence: CASSFFPQGGIQAEAFF. The chain recombines TRBV7-6 with TRBJ1-1, with D maybe TRBD1 (5 bases). The CDR3 runs 17 residues. Germline CDR1 and CDR2: SGHVS and FNYEAQ. V was pared by 3 bases and J by 6 bases, with 23 bases between.

This clone was counted at least ten times. This chain uses TRBV5-4 with TRBJ2-3; D call uncertain. Germline V gene data show CDR1 as SGHNT and CDR2 as YYREEE (reference sequence). CDR3 length: 16 amino acids. V gave up 4 bases and J gave up 0 bases, with 15 bases separating them. The CDR3 coding sequence is TGTGCCAGCAGCGGCGGCAAGTTCGCTAGCACAGATACGCAGTATTTT. It specifies CASSGGKFASTDTQYF.

This clone was observed a handful of times. The chain recombines TRBV19 with TRBJ2-6, with a possible D match to TRBD1 (5 bases). V gave up 5 bases and J gave up 0 bases, with 8 bases separating them. The CDR3 has 15 residues. Germline assignment: CDR1 LNHDA and CDR2 SQIVND (reference sequence). CDR3 loop: CASSPRDSGANVLTF. DNA of the CDR3: TGTGCCAGTAGTCCCAGGGACTCTGGGGCCAACGTCCTGACTTTC.

The genes are TRBV5-1 and TRBJ2-3, with TRBD2 identical over 9 bases. The V gene end was trimmed by 0 bases and the J gene end by 1 base; junction bases not matched to a gene: 6. The CDR3 sequence is 17 residues long. Germline CDR1 and CDR2: SGHRS and YFSETQ. The CDR3 DNA sequence: TGCGCCAGCAGCTTGGGTAGTGCTAGCGGGGGCACAGATACGCAGTATTTT. Residues: CASSLGSASGGTDTQYF.